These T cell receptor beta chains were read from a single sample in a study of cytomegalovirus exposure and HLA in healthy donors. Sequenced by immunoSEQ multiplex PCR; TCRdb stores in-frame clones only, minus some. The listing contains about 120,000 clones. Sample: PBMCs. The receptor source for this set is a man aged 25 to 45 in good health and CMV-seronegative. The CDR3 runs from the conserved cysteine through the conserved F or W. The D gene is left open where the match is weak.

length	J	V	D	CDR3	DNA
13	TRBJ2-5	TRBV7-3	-	CASSWEREETQYF	TGTGCCAGCAGCTGGGAGAGGGAAGAGACCCAGTACTTC
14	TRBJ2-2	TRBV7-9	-	CASRTVHDTGELFF	TGTGCCAGCAGGACAGTCCACGACACCGGGGAGCTGTTTTTT
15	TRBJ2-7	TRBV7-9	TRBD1	CASSSQGTTSYEQYF	TGTGCCAGCAGCTCACAGGGGACAACCTCCTACGAGCAGTACTTC
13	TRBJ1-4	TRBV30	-	CAWSRAFNEKLFF	TGTGCCTGGAGTAGAGCTTTTAATGAAAAACTGTTTTTT
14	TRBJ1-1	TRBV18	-	CASSPRRENTEAFF	TGTGCCAGCTCACCACGGAGGGAGAACACTGAAGCTTTCTTT
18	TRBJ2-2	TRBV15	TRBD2	CATSREDSGGALDGELFF	TGTGCCACCAGCAGAGAGGATAGCGGGGGGGCACTCGACGGGGAGCTGTTTTTT
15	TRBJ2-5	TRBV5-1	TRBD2	CASYWGLAGQETQYF	TGCGCCAGCTACTGGGGGCTAGCGGGCCAAGAGACCCAGTACTTC
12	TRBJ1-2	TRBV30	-	CAWKSDDCGYTF	TGTGCCTGGAAGAGCGACGACTGTGGCTACACCTTC
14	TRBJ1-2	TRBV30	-	CAWTKGAVNYGYTF	TGTGCCTGGACGAAAGGTGCGGTAAACTATGGCTACACCTTC
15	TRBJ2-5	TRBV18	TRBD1	CASSPLTGGQETQYF	TGTGCCAGCTCACCACTCACAGGGGGCCAAGAGACCCAGTACTTC
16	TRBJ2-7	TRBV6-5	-	CASSYSNRARSYEQYF	TGTGCCAGCAGTTACTCGAACAGGGCAAGGTCCTACGAGCAGTACTTC
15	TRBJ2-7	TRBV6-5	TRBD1	CASSYSTGAVYEQYF	TGTGCCAGCAGTTACTCGACAGGGGCGGTCTACGAGCAGTACTTC